This T cell receptor (beta chain) was identified during a study of cytomegalovirus exposure and HLA in healthy donors (dated by TCRdb to 2017 to 2019). Looking at the study overall: In an earlier analysis of under 600 of the donors, roughly 300 Gb of sequence data and 90 million to 120 million unique TCR beta sequences from roughly 180 million T cells were reported. Donor age, sex, ethnicity and CMV serostatus were compiled together with the repertoire data. The study profiled the T cell repertoires of more than 500 subjects by immunosequencing and related them to cytomegalovirus serostatus. Along with the approximately 670-subject first cohort, a separate validation cohort of over 90 different subjects was used. Of the roughly 410 genotyped donors, roughly 80% were placed in the genetic ancestry cluster associated with self-reported Caucasian donors. The study aimed to test whether signatures of past pathogen exposure could be identified by cataloging public T cell receptors. About 300 gigabases of sequencing data and roughly 90 million unique TCR sequences were included in an early release covering around 600 HLA-typed donors. Every discovery cohort repertoire had been produced on one sequencing platform. To predict cytomegalovirus infection status, the study combined high-throughput TCR immunosequencing, statistical association of individual TCRs with disease status, and machine learning. In the later analysis, no new phenotypic data were used to find candidate immune exposures; instead, reliance was placed on TCR beta sequences and their occurrence across donors. Typing coverage varied by locus: roughly 629-640 donors for A, B, C, DRB1 and DQB1; roughly 500 for DQA1; around 570 for DPA1; approximately 470 for DPB1. A later analysis re-analyzed previously published TCR beta repertoires from approximately 670 donors and added high-resolution HLA genotyping to study TCR occurrence patterns. On average, around 230,000 unique TCR beta nucleotide sequences were sequenced per donor among several hundred genotyped donors of the cohort, with around 19% of those sequences being non-productive. An earlier analysis of roughly 580 of the donors used high-throughput TCR beta sequencing to judge whether each TCR beta V gene segment behaved as functional or pseudogenic. Five DR-DQ haplotypes were treated as single units for association and clustering because of strong linkage in the cohort. Class I and class II HLA loci were covered by the typing at four-digit resolution. In a later genetic analysis, genome-wide SNP genotypes for about 55% of the 666 donors were used, and that subset was treated as a discovery cohort.

As concerns this clone: The target of this receptor is not known. Base qualities are not provided; no much larger clone lies one nucleotide away.

In total, roughly 710 healthy bone marrow donors made up the cohort. Cohort members were all nominally healthy when sampled, although unrecorded immune exposures were likely present. The donor was CMV seropositive and belonged to the group of some 290 seropositive cohort members. Each donor provided a peripheral blood sample, and peripheral blood mononuclear cells were used for TCR beta sequencing. Genomic DNA extraction from the blood cell samples was performed with the Qiagen DNeasy Blood Extraction Kit. Points the paper makes about the study in general: A cluster of highly shared sequence variants was judged likely to represent a technical artifact of the sequencing pipeline. The classifier was reported to diagnose cytomegalovirus status with high specificity and sensitivity in both the original cohort and the validation cohort. In vitro tests confirmed that three of the cytomegalovirus-associated TCR beta chains recognize cytomegalovirus antigens. Most TCR sequences were observed very rarely across donors, whereas some public TCRs were present in many individuals. HLA typing was unavailable for some donors at each locus, so association tests used only the typed subset. In a later analysis, HLA-associated TCR beta chains showed more clonal expansion and lower generation probabilities than non-associated chains that were equally common. A later analysis associated approximately 17,000 TCR beta sequences with specific HLA alleles at a false discovery rate of 0.05. Assigning TCR associations to individual alleles was difficult when HLA alleles, especially DR and DQ, strongly co-occurred. This cohort had only TCR beta chains sequenced, and the lack of alpha or paired-chain data limited which features could be detected. The presence/absence analyses assumed that sequencing depth was roughly uniform across donors, and that assumption may not be true. In a later genetic analysis, fewer N-insertions in productive TCRs were reported among donors in an Asian-associated ancestry cluster than the roughly 700-donor mean. According to a later analysis, parvovirus B19, influenza, CMV and Epstein-Barr virus appeared linked to several top co-occurrence clusters. A further reported finding was that TCR beta sequences accurately predicted the HLA-A and HLA-B alleles for most subjects in the first cohort. Because counts were too low, more than 15 rarely observed V segments, including chromosome 9 orphons, were excluded from the earlier analysis of 587 of the donors. In a later analysis, the rate of TCR association differed among HLA loci, with DRB1 alleles having the most associated TCRs and HLA-C alleles having the fewest. In a later genetic analysis, a missense DCLRE1C variant was associated with V-gene and J-gene trimming of TCR beta chains, and the association was replicated in an independent cohort. Correlated functional status among segregating V segments might be attributable to linkage disequilibrium, but an unknown experimental factor could not be ruled out. In the study, some 160 TCR beta chains were listed as associated with cytomegalovirus. According to the authors, the approach could potentially be generalized to other disease states and immunological phenotypes. Immune exposure information for the cohort was limited to CMV serostatus. In an earlier analysis of several hundred of the donors, most TCR beta V segments were observed in productive rearrangements about 87% or about 30% of the time, broadly matching IMGT annotations. A later analysis found that most CMV-associated TCR beta chains appeared HLA-restricted, with HLA associations seemingly driven largely by CMV exposure.

The library was made by the immunoSEQ multiplex PCR assay. For the multiplex PCR, a mixture combining 60 forward primers for TCR Vbeta segments and 13 reverse primers for TCR Jbeta segments was used. A multiplex PCR assay on genomic DNA amplified the CDR3 region of rearranged TCR beta genes. The amplified TCR beta libraries were sequenced on the Illumina HiSeq System as 87-base-pair reads. In the original analysis: In a later analysis, tens of millions of unique TCR beta chains were counted across the roughly 610 repertoires, and roughly 10 million of these chains were shared by at least two donors. Raw reads were error-corrected and collapsed into unique sequences by a nearest-neighbor algorithm in which closely related sequences were merged to remove PCR and sequencing errors. CDR3 sequences were aligned to IMGT reference sequences to assign V, D and J gene segments. For a sequence to be retained, a match of at least six nucleotides to both a V gene segment and a J gene segment was required. Rearrangements were classified as productive when the CDR3 lacked stop codons and remained in frame with V and J, and all other rearrangements were classified as non-productive. Following IMGT convention, CDR3 was defined as the stretch from the second conserved V-encoded cysteine to the conserved J-encoded phenylalanine. The earlier analysis of about 610 of the donors excluded any sequence lacking an unambiguous match to a single V gene segment. An earlier analysis of a few hundred of the donors classified V segments as functional when productive rearrangements were above 56.7% and as segregating when the standard deviation between donors was above 5%. A statistical classification framework was built to diagnose cytomegalovirus status from the catalog of TCR beta chain sequences. In a later analysis, TCR nucleotide sequences were compared against IMGT/GENE-DB human TR gene sequences so that V and J genes could be assigned. Using the TCRdist pipeline, a later analysis assigned CDR3 sequences along with most-parsimonious VDJ recombination scenarios. In a later analysis, every TCR beta chain was defined by the combination of its CDR3 amino acid sequence and its V-gene family, and reads without a unique V-gene family were dropped. To address suspected cross-contamination and a sequencing artifact, a later analysis removed over 500 highly shared, low-generation-probability nucleotide sequences. In a later analysis, a clonal expansion index was calculated for each public chain from normalized within-repertoire ranks of inferred template counts. In a later analysis, generation probabilities were computed with a VDJ recombination model fitted to out-of-frame rearrangements, and the resulting probabilities were checked against IGoR. Hypergeometric tests were used in a later analysis to score TCR-TCR, TCR-HLA and TCR-CMV co-occurrence, with a repertoire-size bias correction applied to the TCR pairs. In a later analysis, false discovery rates were estimated by permuting HLA or CMV assignments 20 times. A later analysis grouped co-occurring TCRs with DBSCAN, adding TCRdist sequence similarity when clustering within HLA-allele-positive subsets. Repertoires with fewer than 30,000 or more than 120,000 public chains, plus five repertoires with anomalous nucleotide sharing, were excluded from co-occurrence clustering. This immuneACCESS table, as held by TCRdb, lists in-frame sequences with V and J called but not all clones. Of the missing ones, under half trace to an unresolved V gene in checked studies; the others have no known cause. V, J and clone size derive from that table, while D and trimming were established from the DNA sequence. The sample yields approximately 170,000 clones; approximately 84% were counted once. The ten largest account for roughly 1.4% of the sample.

This receptor was identified in a man aged 50-59 years in good health and CMV-seropositive. Sequencing was carried out using PBMCs.

The CDR3 reads as follows: CASSLEAGAPYGYTF. The DNA is TGCGCCAGCAGCTTGGAGGCGGGGGCGCCTTATGGCTACACCTTC. The receptor chain draws on TRBV5-1 and TRBJ1-2; a tentative D call is TRBD1 (6 bases match). For CDR1 and CDR2, the germline V gene lists SGHRS and YFSETQ. The trim is 0 bases for V and 5 bases for J, with a gap of 14 bases between the germline ends. The CDR3 runs 15 residues from the cysteine to the phenylalanine. This entry keeps only the CDR3 DNA: 45 bases, framed from base 1.